Listed below are T cell receptor beta chains from one sample, sequenced in a study of blood T cell repertoires in COVID-19. Generated by immunoSEQ multiplex PCR, the TCRdb table keeps only in-frame clones and is missing some. The data show a few hundred thousand clones, roughly 86% seen once. The sample was PBMCs or T cells enriched from blood (not recorded which). These receptors originate from a man aged 30 to 39 who had recovered from COVID-19. Both conserved end residues are part of each CDR3. D genes are given only for firm matches. The size field is filled for only some rows; it gives once, few, many or a size class.

TRBJ2-1 TRBV27 NA NA TGTGCCAGCAGTTTATCGCGGGGCGTATACAATGAGCAGTTCTTC CASSLSRGVYNEQFF
TRBJ1-1 TRBV11-2 NA NA TGTGCCAGCAGCTTAGGTAGGACAAACACTGAAGCTTTCTTT CASSLGRTNTEAFF
TRBJ2-3 TRBV7-7 TRBD2 once TGTGCTAGCAGCTTAGCGGGGGGGCGCACAGATACGCAGTATTTT CASSLAGGRTDTQYF
TRBJ1-1 TRBV29-1 NA NA TGCAGCGTTGTAGTTCTGGGGGCAGGGTCTGAAGCTTTCTTT CSVVVLGAGSEAFF
TRBJ1-1 TRBV27 TRBD1 NA TGTGCCAGCAGTTCGACAGGGGTCGATATGAACACTGAAGCTTTCTTT CASSSTGVDMNTEAFF
TRBJ2-1 TRBV24-1 NA NA TGTGCCACCAGTGATCGACGGGACAATGAGCAGTTCTTC CATSDRRDNEQFF
TRBJ1-2 TRBV5-5 TRBD1 NA TGTGCCAGCAGCTTTACAGGGGGCCTCTATGGCTACACCTTC CASSFTGGLYGYTF
TRBJ1-5 TRBV4-2 NA few TGTGCCAGCAGCCCCGGACAAAATCAGCCCCAGCATTTT CASSPGQNQPQHF
TRBJ1-4 TRBV2 TRBD1 NA TGTGCCAGCAGTGGGGACAGTTACAATGAAAAACTGTTTTTT CASSGDSYNEKLFF
TRBJ2-7 TRBV2 NA NA TGTGCCAGCAGTTCCCGGGAACCGTACTTC CASSSREPYF
TRBJ2-4 TRBV27 TRBD1 NA TGTGCCAGCAGTCCCAGGACAGGGGGAAACATTCAGTACTTC CASSPRTGGNIQYF
TRBJ2-5 TRBV12-5 NA NA TGTGCTAGTGGCCCACCCTTACTCCCCTTGGAGACCCAGTACTTC CASGPPLLPLETQYF
TRBJ1-2 TRBV9 TRBD1 NA TGTGCCAGCCGTCAGGGGGCGGATGGCTACACCTTC CASRQGADGYTF
TRBJ2-3 TRBV18 NA few TGTGCCAGCTCACCACGGTACAGGGAAACAGATACGCAGTATTTT CASSPRYRETDTQYF
TRBJ2-2 TRBV10-3 NA NA TGTGCCATTCAGACAGAAACGAACACCGGGGAGCTGTTTTTT CAIQTETNTGELFF
TRBJ1-4 TRBV6-5 TRBD1 few TGTGCCAGCGAGGACAGGGGATATGAAAAACTGTTTTTT CASEDRGYEKLFF
TRBJ2-5 TRBV30 NA NA TGTGCCTGGAGTCGTGTGTACCAAGAGACCCAGTACTTC CAWSRVYQETQYF
TRBJ1-2 TRBV3-1/TRBV3-2 TRBD1 NA TGTGCCAGCAGCCACAGGACAGGGGACTATGGCTACACCTTC CASSHRTGDYGYTF
TRBJ2-4 TRBV10-3 TRBD1 NA TGTGCCATCAGTGAGTCGGCAGGGGGCAAAAACATTCAGTACTTC CAISESAGGKNIQYF
TRBJ1-2 TRBV10-3 TRBD1 NA TGTGCCATCAGTGAGAGACAGGGGGCGAAAGGAGATGGCTACACCTTC CAISERQGAKGDGYTF
TRBJ1-5 TRBV5-1 NA NA TGCGCCAGCAGCCTTGAGGGATACCAGCCCCAGCATTTT CASSLEGYQPQHF
TRBJ2-7 TRBV5-4 TRBD2 once TGTGCCAGCAGTGATCCGGGACTAGCGGGGGGGCCTTACGAGCAGTACTTC CASSDPGLAGGPYEQYF
TRBJ2-5 TRBV5-1 NA NA TGCGCCAGCAGCAAGCTTCAAGAGACCCAGTACTTC CASSKLQETQYF
TRBJ2-6 TRBV7-9 NA NA TGTGCCCTCAACCCAGGGTCTGGGGCCAACGTCCTGACTTTC CALNPGSGANVLTF
TRBJ1-1 TRBV7-2 TRBD1 NA TGTGCCAGCAGCCAAATAAGGGGGCTCTTCACTGAAGCTTTCTTT CASSQIRGLFTEAFF
TRBJ1-5 TRBV10-3 TRBD1 NA TGTGCCATCAGCGCCGGGGACAGGGGGGGGCAGCCCCAGCATTTT CAISAGDRGGQPQHF
TRBJ2-4 TRBV6-2/TRBV6-3 TRBD1 NA TGTGCCAGCAGTTACGGTAGCAGGGGGAAAAACATTCAGTACTTC CASSYGSRGKNIQYF
TRBJ2-7 TRBV5-5 TRBD1 NA TGTGCCAGCAGCTTGGGGGCCGGACAGGGGAACTACGAGCAGTACTTC CASSLGAGQGNYEQYF
TRBJ2-1 TRBV9 NA once TGTGCCAGCAGCGTCAATCGCGGGGGTGGGACAAAAAGGAATGAGCAGTTCTTC CASSVNRGGGTKRNEQFF
TRBJ1-2 TRBV4-1 TRBD1 NA TGCGCCAGCAGCCAAGTGGGGACAGAGTCTTATGGCTACACCTTC CASSQVGTESYGYTF
TRBJ2-3 TRBV21-1 NA NA TGTGCCAGCAAGGCTGTGGGAGCAGCTAGCACAGATACGCAGTATTTT CASKAVGAASTDTQYF
TRBJ1-5 TRBV4-2 TRBD1 NA TGTGCCAGCAGCCAAGGGACAGGCGACTACGGGGCCCAGCATTTT CASSQGTGDYGAQHF
TRBJ1-2 TRBV5-6 TRBD1 NA TGTGCCAGCAGCTACCGGACAGGGGCCTATGGCTACACCTTC CASSYRTGAYGYTF
TRBJ2-5 TRBV30 NA NA TGTGCCTGGAGTGTCATGCTAGCGGAGACCCAGTACTTC CAWSVMLAETQYF
TRBJ1-6 TRBV6-1 TRBD1 NA TGTGCCAGCAGTGGGGGTCTCGTGACAGGGAGAAAGAATTCACCCCTCCACTTT CASSGGLVTGRKNSPLHF
TRBJ2-5 TRBV7-6 NA NA TGTGCCAGCAGCTTACAGTGGTACCAAGAGACCCAGTACTTC CASSLQWYQETQYF
TRBJ2-7 TRBV18 NA NA TGTGCCAGCTCATCAGACAGAACCTCCTCCTACGAGCAGTACTTC CASSSDRTSSYEQYF
TRBJ2-1 TRBV30 NA NA TGTGCCCAAACGCGGGGGCCGATAGAGCAGTTCTTC CAQTRGPIEQFF
TRBJ2-3 TRBV6-1 NA NA TGTGCCAGCAGTGAAGCGACATCAGGCACAGATACGCAGTATTTT CASSEATSGTDTQYF
TRBJ1-1 TRBV6-2/TRBV6-3 NA NA TGTGCCAGCAGTTACTCGACAGCACTCCTGAACACTGAAGCTTTCTTT CASSYSTALLNTEAFF
TRBJ1-6 TRBV7-2 TRBD1 NA TGTGCCAGCAGCGCCGGACAGGGGAGCTCCTATAATTCACCCCTCCACTTT CASSAGQGSSYNSPLHF
TRBJ1-1 TRBV3-1/TRBV3-2 NA NA TGTGCCAGCAGCCAAGGGTCGACAGTGAACACTGAAGCTTTCTTT CASSQGSTVNTEAFF
TRBJ2-2 TRBV9 TRBD1 NA TGTGCCAGCAGCCCCCGGACAGGGAACACCGGGGAGCTGTTTTTT CASSPRTGNTGELFF
TRBJ1-1 TRBV6-2/TRBV6-3 NA NA TGTGCCAGCAGTTACTCTCGAGGGGGTCGGGTGGAAGCTTTCTTT CASSYSRGGRVEAFF
TRBJ1-1 TRBV27 NA NA TGTGCCAGCAAGATAGGGAGCGGAAGCACTGAAGCTTTCTTT CASKIGSGSTEAFF
TRBJ1-4 TRBV6-5 NA NA TGTGCCAGCAGTCCCTTAGGATCGGGGAATGAAAAACTGTTTTTT CASSPLGSGNEKLFF
TRBJ2-6 TRBV30 NA NA TGTGCCGGTGAGAAGTATGGGGCCAACGTCCTGACTTTC CAGEKYGANVLTF